Only a few counts were recorded for the clone carrying this TCR beta chain. Its target is not known. CDR1 and CDR2 from the germline V gene are KGHSH and LQKENI. The V gene lost 3 bases and the J gene lost 5 bases, with 13 bases spanning the gap. This CDR3 spans 14 amino acids. The TCR beta libraries were generated through quantitative 5'-RACE incorporating molecular barcodes. Via MiXCR, TCRdb re-called the 5' RACE reads, giving one row per CDR3 protein. This table holds 700,000 or so distinct CDR3 sequences, around 19% found once. This specimen belongs to a study of CD8 T cells in ankylosing spondylitis. Points from the study as a whole: Characteristic of ankylosing spondylitis blood, it appeared, was a TCR beta motif comprising about eight highly homologous variants. Prior work had noted some motif variants in reactive arthritis blood and synovial fluid. From matched ankylosing spondylitis synovial fluid, disease-linked clones were reportedly recovered at significantly enriched levels. Disease-linked clones had a CD8+ phenotype and relatively low frequency in peripheral blood.

This chain uses TRBV18 with TRBJ1-2; no reliable D call. Sequenced sample: blood, either unsorted or a sorted T cell fraction (not recorded which). The receptor's source is a male donor with ankylosing spondylitis. The CDR3: CASSPPGSRYGYTF. CDR3 DNA: TGTGCCAGCTCACCGCCCGGGAGCCGTTATGGCTACACCTTC.